The entry below gives a single T cell receptor beta chain sequence along with its context. Its antigen has not been determined. Per-base qualities were not stored, and no clone one base away is much larger. Spanning cysteine to phenylalanine, the CDR3 consists of 16 amino acids. The CDR3 DNA has 48 bases and is translated from base 1. Trimming accounts for 2 bases at V and 1 base at J, while the number of junction bases matched to no gene is 6. CDR1 and CDR2 were assigned from the germline V gene (reference sequence) as LGHDT and YNNKEL. The data belong to a study of blood T cells in healthy people across ages (dated by TCRdb to 2014 to 2015). In terms of the full investigation: In model experiments, template switching captured about one uniquely barcoded TCR beta cDNA molecule for every two T cells. Using the same blood draw, the study looked at two additional independent replicas of 1 million unique cDNA reads for two donors, one aged 18 to 30 and the other aged 80 or older. Donors of different ages were randomly distributed across sequencing lanes to avoid experimental bias. Donors were grouped into four age groups: young (average roughly 15 years), middle-aged (roughly 40), aged (around 60) and long-lived (around 80). To track age-related changes in TCR beta repertoire diversity, the study relied on deep sequencing normalized with unique cDNA molecular identifiers.

Broader findings and caveats from the paper: Donor CMV infection status was unknown, potentially confounding age-related changes in expanded clonotypes. Compared with the aged group, the long-lived group had more naive CD4+ T cells, fewer expanded clones and increased TCR diversity, a pattern suggesting age selection. Observed TCR beta diversity per million T cells fell roughly linearly with age, and a significant reduction was already apparent by age roughly 40. Bulk unsorted PBMC profiling prevented conclusive comparison of naive and antigen-experienced compartments. Total diversity estimates from one million sequenced T cells were considered lower bounds and underestimates. The percentage of naive T cells measured by flow cytometry correlated strongly with observed TCR beta diversity.

The donors were roughly 39 Caucasian individuals from Russia, aged roughly 6 to 90 years, who were systemically healthy. Each donor gave 9 to 10 milliliters of peripheral blood, collected into EDTA-treated Vacutainer tubes. PBMCs were isolated by Ficoll-Paque density-gradient centrifugation, with at least 6 million obtained per sample. Trizol reagent was used to extract total RNA from the PBMCs, yielding at least 5.5 micrograms per sample. For every donor, flow cytometry on a PBMC aliquot measured the percentage of naive CD45RAhigh/CD27high T cells. Receptor libraries were prepared by 5' RACE. The instrument was an Illumina HiSeq 2500. A second PCR of about 6 to 11 cycles was performed with a sample-barcoded 5' primer and a J-beta primer mix. A template-switch 5' adaptor carrying 12 random nucleotides introduced a unique molecular identifier onto each TCR beta cDNA molecule. Each sample yielded at least 3 million CDR3-containing paired-end reads. The Mint cDNA synthesis kit, primed by a TRBC-specific oligonucleotide, was used to synthesize first-strand cDNA from all RNA. All cDNA was treated with uracil-DNA glycosylase and then went through a first 18-cycle PCR with the universal primers M1SS and BC2_uni_R. Regarding the original processing steps: For normalization, 1 million high-quality reads were randomly selected from each sample, with every read carrying a distinct molecular identifier. Reads sharing molecular identifiers were discarded rather than binned into consensus sequences. CDR3 identification, clonotype clustering and error correction used MiTCR with a Q25 quality threshold and the strictest error-elimination algorithm. Lower-bound total TCR beta diversity was estimated with a nonparametric unseen species model using Euler transformation. In TCRdb, the public reads were trimmed at Q25 with fastp and aligned with MiXCR, with productive beta chains retained. For every CDR3 protein sequence, its rows merge into one entry that carries the most common genes and DNA. The V and J calls and clone size come from TCRdb's table, not from the authors' own analysis. The sample table holds 730,000 or so distinct CDR3 sequences, of which approximately 43% were seen once. Roughly 20% of the sample is in the top ten clones.

This sequence was found in a woman in her sixties in good health. The V and J segments used are TRBV3-1 and TRBJ2-5, with 8 junctional bases fitting TRBD2. The sample was blood. Here is the DNA: TGTGCCAGCAGCCAAAACCCCACTAGCGGCCAAGAGACCCAGTACTTC. The translation is CASSQNPTSGQETQYF.